Sequencing of this T cell receptor (beta chain) was carried out in a study of blood T cells in healthy people across ages. Findings and limits, study-wide: PBMC samples, being unsorted, prevented any conclusive comparison of naive and antigen-experienced cells.

This clonotype was detected a few times. The antigen is unknown. CDR1 and CDR2 (germline): SQVTM, ANQGSEA. The V end was cut by 6 bases, the J end by 0 bases, with 9 bases between. The CDR3 sequence is 13 residues long. Using a J-beta primer mix together with a sample-barcoded 5' primer, a second PCR was run for roughly 6 to 11 cycles. TCRdb re-derived calls from the 5' RACE reads in MiXCR, one entry per CDR3 protein. Here the sample spans hundreds of thousands of distinct CDR3 sequences, just over 55% being singletons. The TCR was taken from a man in his forties or fifties in good health. The chain couples TRBV29-1 to TRBJ2-1, with D possibly being TRBD1 (5 bases). Sequencing was done on a sample of blood. The CDR3 coding sequence is TGCAGCGTCAGGGAAGTCTCCTACAATGAGCAGTTCTTC. Translated, it gives CSVREVSYNEQFF.